The following is a T cell receptor (beta chain) sequence with its context. Its antigen is still unknown. Use of 60 Vbeta and 13 Jbeta primers characterized the PCR. TCRdb keeps only in-frame clones here, not all; method: immunoSEQ multiplex PCR. Of approximately 140,000 clones in the sample, just under 75% were seen once. This record belongs to a study of cytomegalovirus exposure and HLA in healthy donors. Whole-study findings and limits: Follow-up analysis later connected one missense variant in DCLRE1C with trimming of TCR beta V- and J-genes.

The CDR3 sequence is 19 residues long. V was trimmed by 0 bases and J by 3 bases, leaving 23 bases between them. The V gene's germline CDR1 is KGHSY and CDR2 FQNENV. V gene TRBV16 combines with J gene TRBJ1-1, with D possibly being TRBD1 (6 bases). Sequencing was performed on PBMCs. The TCR was taken from a young woman in good health and CMV-seronegative. CDR3: CASSQSAEQRGIGDTEAFF. In nucleotides, the CDR3 is TGTGCCAGCAGCCAATCAGCTGAACAAAGGGGGATCGGGGACACTGAAGCTTTCTTT. The whole variable domain, filled in from reference TRBV16 and TRBJ1-1, reads GEEVAQTPKHLVRGEGQKAKLYCAPIKGHSYVFWYQQVLKNEFKFLISFQNENVFDETGMPKERFSAKCLPNSPCSLEIQATKLEDSAVYFCASSQSAEQRGIGDTEAFFGQGTRLTVV.